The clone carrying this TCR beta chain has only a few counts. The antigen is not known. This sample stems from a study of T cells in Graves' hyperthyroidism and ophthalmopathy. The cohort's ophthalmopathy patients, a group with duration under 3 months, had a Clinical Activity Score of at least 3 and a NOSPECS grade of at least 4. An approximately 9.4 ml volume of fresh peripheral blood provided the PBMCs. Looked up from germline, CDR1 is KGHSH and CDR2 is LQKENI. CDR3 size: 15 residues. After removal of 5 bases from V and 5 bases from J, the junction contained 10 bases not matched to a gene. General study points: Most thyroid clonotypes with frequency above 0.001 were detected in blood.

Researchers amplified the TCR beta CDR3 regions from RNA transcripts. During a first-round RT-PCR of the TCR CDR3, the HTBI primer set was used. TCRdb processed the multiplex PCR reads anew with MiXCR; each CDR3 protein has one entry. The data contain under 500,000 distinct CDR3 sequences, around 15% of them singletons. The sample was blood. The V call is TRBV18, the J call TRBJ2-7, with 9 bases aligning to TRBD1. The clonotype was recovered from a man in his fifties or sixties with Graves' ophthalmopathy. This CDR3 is CASSKEQGAVNEQYF. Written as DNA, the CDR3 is TGTGCCAGCTCAAAAGAACAGGGGGCGGTGAACGAGCAGTACTTC. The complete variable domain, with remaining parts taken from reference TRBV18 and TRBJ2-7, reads NAGVMQNPRHLVRRRGQEARLRCSPMKGHSHVYWYRQLPEEGLKFMVYLQKENIIDESGMPKERFSAEFPKEGPSILRIQQVVRGDSAAYFCASSKEQGAVNEQYFGPGTRLTVT.